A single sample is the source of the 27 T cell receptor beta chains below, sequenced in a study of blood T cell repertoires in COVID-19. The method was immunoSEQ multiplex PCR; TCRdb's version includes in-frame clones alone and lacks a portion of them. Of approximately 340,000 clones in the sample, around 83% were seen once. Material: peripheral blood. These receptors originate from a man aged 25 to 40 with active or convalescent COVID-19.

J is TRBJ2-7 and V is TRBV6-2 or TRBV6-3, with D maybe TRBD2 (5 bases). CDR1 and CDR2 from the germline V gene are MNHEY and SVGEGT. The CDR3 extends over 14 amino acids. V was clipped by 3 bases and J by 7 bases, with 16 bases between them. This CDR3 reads CASSYFRTGKEQYF. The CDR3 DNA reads TGTGCCAGCAGTTATTTCCGGACTGGGAAAGAGCAGTACTTC.

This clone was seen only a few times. The CDR3 coding sequence is TGTGCTAGTGGTTACCGGACTAGCGGGGTCAATGAGCAGTTCTTC. This gives the protein CASGYRTSGVNEQFF. The chain uses TRBV12-5 and TRBJ2-1; 12 positions match TRBD2. The V gene end was trimmed by 4 bases and the J gene end by 6 bases; junction bases not matched to a gene: 4. Germline V CDR1 and CDR2: LGHNT, FRNRAP. The CDR3 loop spans 15 amino acids.

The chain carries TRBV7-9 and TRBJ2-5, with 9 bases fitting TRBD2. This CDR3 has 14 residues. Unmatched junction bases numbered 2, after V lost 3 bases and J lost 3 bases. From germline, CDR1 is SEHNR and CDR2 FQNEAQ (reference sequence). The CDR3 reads CASSFPSGEETQYF. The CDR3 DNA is TGTGCCAGCAGCTTCCCTAGCGGGGAAGAGACCCAGTACTTC.

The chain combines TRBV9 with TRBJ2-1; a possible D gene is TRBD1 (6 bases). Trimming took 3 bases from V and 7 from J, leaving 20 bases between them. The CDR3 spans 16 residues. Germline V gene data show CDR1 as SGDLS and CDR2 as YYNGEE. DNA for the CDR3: TGTGCCAGCAGCGATAGGGGGACCATACTGGTTAATGAGCAGTTCTTC. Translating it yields CASSDRGTILVNEQFF. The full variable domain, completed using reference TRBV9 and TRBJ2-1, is DSGVTQTPKHLITATGQRVTLRCSPRSGDLSVYWYQQSLDQGLQFLIQYYNGEERAKGNILERFSAQQFPDLHSELNLSSLELGDSALYFCASSDRGTILVNEQFFGPGTRLTVL.

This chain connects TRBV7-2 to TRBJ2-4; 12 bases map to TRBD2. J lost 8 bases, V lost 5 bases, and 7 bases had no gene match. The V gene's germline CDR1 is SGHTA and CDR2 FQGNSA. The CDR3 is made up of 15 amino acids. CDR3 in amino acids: CASSQTLAGGDIQYF. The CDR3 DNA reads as TGTGCCAGCAGCCAAACTCTAGCGGGAGGGGACATTCAGTACTTC.

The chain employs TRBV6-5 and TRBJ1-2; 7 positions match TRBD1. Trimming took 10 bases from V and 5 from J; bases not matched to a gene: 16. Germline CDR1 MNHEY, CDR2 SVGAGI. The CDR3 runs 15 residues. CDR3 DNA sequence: TGTGCCACCACAGGGGAGGCCGAGGAGTCATATGGCTACACCTTC. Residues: CATTGEAEESYGYTF.

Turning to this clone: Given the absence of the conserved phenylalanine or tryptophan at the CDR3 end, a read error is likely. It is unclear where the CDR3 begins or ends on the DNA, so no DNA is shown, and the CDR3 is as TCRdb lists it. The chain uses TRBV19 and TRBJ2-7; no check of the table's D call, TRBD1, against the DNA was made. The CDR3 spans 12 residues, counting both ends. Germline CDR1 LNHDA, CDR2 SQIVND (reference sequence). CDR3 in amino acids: CASSTSPGQLFL.

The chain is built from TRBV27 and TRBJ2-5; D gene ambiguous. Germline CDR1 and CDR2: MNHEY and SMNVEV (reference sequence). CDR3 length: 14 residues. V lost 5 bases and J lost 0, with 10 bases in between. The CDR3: CASSSRRNQETQYF. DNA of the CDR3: TGTGCCAGCAGTAGCCGCAGGAACCAAGAGACCCAGTACTTC.

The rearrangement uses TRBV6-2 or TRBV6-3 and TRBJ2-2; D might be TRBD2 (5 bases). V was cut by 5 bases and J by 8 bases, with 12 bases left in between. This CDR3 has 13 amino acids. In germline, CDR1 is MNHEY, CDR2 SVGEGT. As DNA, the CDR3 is TGTGCCAGCAGTCTCCTTAGGACTGGGGAGCTGTTTTTT. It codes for CASSLLRTGELFF.

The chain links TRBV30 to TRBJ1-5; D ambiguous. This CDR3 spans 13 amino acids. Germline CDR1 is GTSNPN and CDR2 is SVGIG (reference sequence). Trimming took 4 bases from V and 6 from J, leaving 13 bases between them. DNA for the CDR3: TGTGCCTGGACCACTGCCCTAGGTCAGCCCCAGCATTTT. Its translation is CAWTTALGQPQHF.

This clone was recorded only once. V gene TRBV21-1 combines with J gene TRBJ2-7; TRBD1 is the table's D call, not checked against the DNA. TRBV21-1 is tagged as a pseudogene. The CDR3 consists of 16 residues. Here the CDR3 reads CASRERHRPCWGEQYF. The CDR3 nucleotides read TGTGCCAGCAGGGAGAGACACAGGCCCTGTTGGGGAGAGCAGTACTTC.

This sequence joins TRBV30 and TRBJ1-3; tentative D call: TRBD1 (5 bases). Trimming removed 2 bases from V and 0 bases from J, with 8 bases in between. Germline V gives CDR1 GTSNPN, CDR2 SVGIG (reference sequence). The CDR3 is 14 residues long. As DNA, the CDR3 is TGTGCCTGGAGTTCGGGGGGCTCTGGAAACACCATATATTTT. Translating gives CAWSSGGSGNTIYF.

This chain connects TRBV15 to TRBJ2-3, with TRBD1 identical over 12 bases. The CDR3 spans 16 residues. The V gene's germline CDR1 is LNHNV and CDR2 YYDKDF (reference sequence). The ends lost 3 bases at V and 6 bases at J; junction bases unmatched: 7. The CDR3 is CATSRDGTGGADTQYF. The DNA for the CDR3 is TGTGCCACCAGCAGGGACGGGACAGGGGGCGCGGATACGCAGTATTTT.

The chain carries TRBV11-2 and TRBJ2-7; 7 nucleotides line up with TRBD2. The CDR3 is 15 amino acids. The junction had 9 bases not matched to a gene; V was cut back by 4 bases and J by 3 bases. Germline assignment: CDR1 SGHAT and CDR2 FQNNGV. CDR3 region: CASSSNPGLRYEQYF. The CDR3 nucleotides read TGTGCCAGCAGCTCCAACCCGGGACTACGCTACGAGCAGTACTTC. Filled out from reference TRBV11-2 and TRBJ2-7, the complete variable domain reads EAGVAQSPRYKIIEKRQSVAFWCNPISGHATLYWYQQILGQGPKLLIQFQNNGVVDDSQLPKDRFSAERLKGVDSTLKIQPAKLEDSAVYLCASSSNPGLRYEQYFGPGTRLTVT.

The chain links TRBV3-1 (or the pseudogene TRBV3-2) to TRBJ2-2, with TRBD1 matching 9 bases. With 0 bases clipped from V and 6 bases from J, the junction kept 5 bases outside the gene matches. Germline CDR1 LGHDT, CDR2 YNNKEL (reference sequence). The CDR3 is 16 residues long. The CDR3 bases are TGTGCCAGCAGCCAAGAAAGGGACAGGGTTGCCGGGGAGCTGTTTTTT. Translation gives CASSQERDRVAGELFF.

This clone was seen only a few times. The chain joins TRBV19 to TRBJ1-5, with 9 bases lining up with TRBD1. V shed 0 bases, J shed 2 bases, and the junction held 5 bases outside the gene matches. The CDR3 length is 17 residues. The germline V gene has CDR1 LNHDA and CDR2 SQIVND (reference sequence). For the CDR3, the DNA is TGTGCCAGTAGTATAGACGGGACAGGGTGGGGCAATCAGCCCCAGCATTTT. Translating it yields CASSIDGTGWGNQPQHF. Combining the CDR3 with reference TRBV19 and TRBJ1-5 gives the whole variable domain DGGITQSPKYLFRKEGQNVTLSCEQNLNHDAMYWYRQDPGQGLRLIYYSQIVNDFQKGDIAEGYSVSREKKESFPLTVTSAQKNPTAFYLCASSIDGTGWGNQPQHFGDGTRLSIL.

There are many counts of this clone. The CDR3 DNA is TGCGCCAGCAGCCTTATTCCGGGACAGGGGACGCAGCCCCAGCATTTT. It encodes CASSLIPGQGTQPQHF. V gene TRBV4-1 combines with J gene TRBJ1-5; TRBD1 matches at 10 bases. Trimming at V came to 4 bases and at J to 7 bases, leaving 10 bases not matched to a gene. Germline-derived CDR1 and CDR2 are MGHRA and YSYEKL. This CDR3 contains 16 residues.

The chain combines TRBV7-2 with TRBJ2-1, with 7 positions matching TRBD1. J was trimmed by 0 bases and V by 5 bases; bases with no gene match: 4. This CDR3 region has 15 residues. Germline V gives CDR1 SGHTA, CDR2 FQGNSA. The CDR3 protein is CASSPGGNSYNEQFF. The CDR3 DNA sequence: TGTGCCAGCAGCCCAGGGGGAAACTCCTACAATGAGCAGTTCTTC.

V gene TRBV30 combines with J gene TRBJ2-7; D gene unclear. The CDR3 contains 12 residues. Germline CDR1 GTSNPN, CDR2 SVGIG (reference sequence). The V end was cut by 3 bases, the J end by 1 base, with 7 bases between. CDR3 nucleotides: TGTGCCTGGAGCTACCTATCCTACGAGCAGTACTTC. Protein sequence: CAWSYLSYEQYF.

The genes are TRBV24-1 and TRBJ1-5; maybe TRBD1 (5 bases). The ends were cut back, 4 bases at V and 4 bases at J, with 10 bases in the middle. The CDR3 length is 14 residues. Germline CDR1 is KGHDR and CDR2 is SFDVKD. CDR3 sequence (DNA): TGTGCCACCAGTGACCCGGACACTAATCAGCCCCAGCATTTT. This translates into CATSDPDTNQPQHF.

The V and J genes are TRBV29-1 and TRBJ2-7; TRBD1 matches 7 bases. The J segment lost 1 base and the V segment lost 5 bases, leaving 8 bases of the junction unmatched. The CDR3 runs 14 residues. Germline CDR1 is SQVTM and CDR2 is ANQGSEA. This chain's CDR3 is CSVTTGFGSYEQYF. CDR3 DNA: TGCAGCGTTACGACAGGGTTCGGGTCCTACGAGCAGTACTTC.

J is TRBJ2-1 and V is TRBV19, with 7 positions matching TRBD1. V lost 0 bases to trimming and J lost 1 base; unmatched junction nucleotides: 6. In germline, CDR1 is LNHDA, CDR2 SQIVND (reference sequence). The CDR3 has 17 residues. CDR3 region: CASSIDRGTDSYNEQFF. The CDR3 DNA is TGTGCCAGTAGTATAGATAGAGGGACAGATTCCTACAATGAGCAGTTCTTC.

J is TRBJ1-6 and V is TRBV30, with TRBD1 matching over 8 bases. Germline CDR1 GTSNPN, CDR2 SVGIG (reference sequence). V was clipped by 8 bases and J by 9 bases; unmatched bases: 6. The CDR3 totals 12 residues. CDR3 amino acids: CALRTGPSPLHF. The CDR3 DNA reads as TGTGCCCTAAGGACAGGGCCTTCACCCCTCCACTTT.

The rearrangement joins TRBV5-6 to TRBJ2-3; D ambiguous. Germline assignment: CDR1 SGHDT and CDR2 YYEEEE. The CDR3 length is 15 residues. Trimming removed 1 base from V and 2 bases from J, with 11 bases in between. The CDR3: CASSLLLYNTDTQYF. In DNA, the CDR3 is TGTGCCAGCAGCTTGCTTCTTTATAACACAGATACGCAGTATTTT.

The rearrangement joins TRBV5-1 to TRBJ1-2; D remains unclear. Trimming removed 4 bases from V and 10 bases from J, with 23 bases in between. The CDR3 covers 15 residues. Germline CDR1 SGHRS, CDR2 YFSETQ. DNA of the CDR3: TGCGCCAGCAGCCCCAACGAGGCGGGCAGGAATCCCTACACCTTC. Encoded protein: CASSPNEAGRNPYTF.

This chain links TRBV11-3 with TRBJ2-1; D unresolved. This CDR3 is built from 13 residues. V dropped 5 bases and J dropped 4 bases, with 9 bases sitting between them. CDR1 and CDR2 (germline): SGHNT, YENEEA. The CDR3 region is CASSPLRYNEQFF. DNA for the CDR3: TGTGCCAGCAGCCCACTCAGGTACAATGAGCAGTTCTTC.

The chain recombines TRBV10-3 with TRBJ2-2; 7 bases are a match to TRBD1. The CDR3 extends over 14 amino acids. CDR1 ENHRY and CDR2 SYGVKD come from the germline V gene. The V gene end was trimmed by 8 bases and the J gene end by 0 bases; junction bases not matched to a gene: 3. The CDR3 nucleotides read TGTGCCATCTCGGGGACAGCGAACACCGGGGAGCTGTTTTTT. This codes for CAISGTANTGELFF.